Below are 30 T cell receptor beta chains sequenced from a single sample in a study of T-cell reconstitution after alpha-beta-depleted transplantation in children. Molecular barcoding with unique molecular identifiers was used for the TCRbeta library. One entry per CDR3 protein, called by TCRdb with MiXCR from the PCR reads. The profile shows more than 300,000 distinct CDR3 sequences, about 16% of them singletons. The sequences come from PBMCs, mostly from graft donor cells, collected 360 days after TCRalphabeta/CD19-depleted stem cell transplant. The receptors were sampled from a male patient under 10 years old who had a stem cell transplant for acute lymphoblastic leukemia, so the T cells may come from the graft donor.

The chain joins TRBV7-2 to TRBJ2-2; 14 bases align to TRBD2. This CDR3 is built from 22 residues. Germline CDR1 and CDR2: SGHTA and FQGNSA. Trimming removed 3 bases from V and 5 bases from J; junction bases left unmatched: 20. The CDR3 nucleotides are TGTGCCAGCAGCTTCTACAGCCTCCCGGGACTAGCGGGAGATTCGAGAACCGGGGAGCTGTTTTTT. Translation: CASSFYSLPGLAGDSRTGELFF.

This clonotype was counted only a few times. The V and J genes are TRBV25-1 and TRBJ2-1; D is ambiguous. CDR3 length: 12 amino acids. The V and J ends lost 3 bases and 9 bases respectively, with 9 bases between them. Germline values: CDR1 MGHDK, CDR2 SYGVNS. Written as DNA, the CDR3 is TGTGCCAGCAGTGATCTAGATCTTGAGCAGTTCTTC. It yields the protein CASSDLDLEQFF.

The rearrangement links TRBV7-8 to TRBJ2-1; possibly TRBD2 for D (6 bases). The germline V and J ends were trimmed by 1 base and 2 bases, with 9 bases remaining between them. This CDR3 is 15 amino acids long. Germline CDR1 reads SGHVS; CDR2 reads FQNEAQ. DNA of the CDR3: TGTGCCAGCAGCTTAGTCGCGGGACCCTACAATGAGCAGTTCTTC. It codes for CASSLVAGPYNEQFF.

Ten or more counts support this clonotype. This chain joins TRBV20-1 and TRBJ2-7; D remains ambiguous. Germline V gives CDR1 DFQATT, CDR2 SNEGSKA (reference sequence). Trimming stripped 1 base from V and 0 bases from J, with 7 bases between. The CDR3 consists of 13 residues. CDR3: CSARVLRSYEQYF. DNA of the CDR3: TGCAGTGCTAGAGTGCTCCGCTCCTACGAGCAGTACTTC.

The chain is built from TRBV7-9 and TRBJ1-4, with D tentatively TRBD1 (5 bases). From germline, CDR1 is SEHNR and CDR2 FQNEAQ (reference sequence). CDR3 size: 12 residues. V lost 8 bases and J 5 bases, leaving 9 bases between the germline ends. For the CDR3, the DNA is TGTGCCAGCGCCAGGGTAAATGAAAAACTGTTTTTT. This translates into CASARVNEKLFF. Drawing the rest from reference TRBV7-9 and TRBJ1-4, the complete variable domain is DTGVSQNPRHKITKRGQNVTFRCDPISEHNRLYWYRQTLGQGPEFLTYFQNEAQLEKSRLLSDRFSAERPKGSFSTLEIQRTEQGDSAMYLCASARVNEKLFFGSGTQLSVL.

This clonotype turned up a few times. The rearrangement links TRBV20-1 to TRBJ2-1; no firm D call. The CDR3 spans 13 residues. V shed 2 bases and J shed 6 bases, with 11 bases lying between them. CDR1 is DFQATT, CDR2 SNEGSKA, per germline (reference sequence). CDR3 in amino acids: CSARTGFGNEQFF. Written as DNA, the CDR3 is TGCAGTGCTAGAACCGGTTTCGGCAATGAGCAGTTCTTC.

This clonotype was counted many times. The rearrangement uses TRBV12-3 or TRBV12-4 and TRBJ2-1; D is ambiguous. This CDR3 has 13 amino acids. Trimming took off 7 bases at V and 6 bases at J, with 13 bases between the two ends. The chain's CDR3 is CASMIHDPNEQFF. CDR3 DNA sequence: TGTGCCAGCATGATACACGACCCCAATGAGCAGTTCTTC.

In its sample, this clonotype was seen a few times. The chain combines TRBV5-6 with TRBJ2-2, with 8 bases that match TRBD1. This CDR3 has 14 residues. Germline V gene sequence: CDR1 SGHDT, CDR2 YYEEEE. V lost 3 bases to trimming and J lost 8 bases; unmatched junction nucleotides: 6. The DNA of the CDR3 is TGTGCCAGCAGCTCCTCAGGGGGCGCAGGGGAGCTGTTTTTT. Its protein is CASSSSGGAGELFF.

This clonotype turned up a few times. V is TRBV15 and J is TRBJ2-1; the D is unclear. Germline loops: CDR1 LNHNV, CDR2 YYDKDF (reference sequence). The CDR3 spans 15 residues. V lost 5 bases and J 9 bases, leaving 20 bases between the germline ends. DNA of the CDR3: TGTGCCACCAGCCCAAATGGACCCCTCGGTAGTGAGCAGTTCTTC. It codes for CATSPNGPLGSEQFF.

This chain uses TRBV10-3 with TRBJ2-3; D unclear. This CDR3 region has 11 residues. Germline CDR1 ENHRY, CDR2 SYGVKD. V lost 3 bases to trimming and J lost 11 bases, with 9 bases between them. The CDR3, as DNA: TGTGCCATCAGTGATCTGTCGGTGCAGTATTTT. Protein product: CAISDLSVQYF.

At least ten counts were recorded for this clonotype. The genes are TRBV29-1 and TRBJ2-1; 13 bases are shared with TRBD2. The CDR3 extends over 18 amino acids. Trimming took 7 bases from V and 4 from J; bases not matched to a gene: 16. CDR1 is SQVTM and CDR2 is ANQGSEA in the germline V gene. CDR3 in amino acids: CSAKLAGGPPGPYNEQFF. The CDR3 coding sequence is TGCAGCGCAAAACTAGCGGGAGGGCCCCCGGGGCCGTACAATGAGCAGTTCTTC.

There are many counts of this clonotype. This chain connects TRBV25-1 to TRBJ2-1; D may be TRBD2 (5 bases). Germline V gene sequence: CDR1 MGHDK, CDR2 SYGVNS. CDR3 length: 14 residues. V lost 4 bases and J 9 bases, leaving 16 bases between the germline ends. CDR3 nucleotides: TGTGCCAGCAGTGTACGGAGAGGGTCGGGTGAGCAGTTCTTC. It encodes CASSVRRGSGEQFF.

The sample holds a few counts of this clonotype. This chain links TRBV20-1 with TRBJ2-7, with D possibly being TRBD1 (5 bases). CDR1 is DFQATT, CDR2 SNEGSKA, per germline (reference sequence). V lost 0 bases to trimming and J lost 5 bases, with 11 bases between them. The CDR3 length is 13 residues. CDR3 residues: CSARDSRANEQYF. CDR3 bases: TGCAGTGCTAGAGATAGCAGGGCCAACGAGCAGTACTTC.

This clonotype turned up a few times. The chain combines TRBV7-3 with TRBJ2-3; the D gene is possibly TRBD2 (5 bases). Trimming left V 1 base short and J 6 bases short, with 8 bases between. Germline V lookup: CDR1 SGHTA, CDR2 FQGTGA. The CDR3 spans 13 residues. The CDR3 sequence is CASSLRGDDTQYF. The CDR3 DNA follows: TGTGCCAGCAGCTTAAGGGGAGATGATACGCAGTATTTT. The entire variable domain, with the rest obtained from reference TRBV7-3 and TRBJ2-3, is as follows: GAGVSQTPSNKVTEKGKYVELRCDPISGHTALYWYRQSLGQGPEFLIYFQGTGAADDSGLPNDRFFAVRPEGSVSTLKIQRTERGDSAVYLCASSLRGDDTQYFGPGTRLTVL.

This clonotype appeared a few times. The genes are TRBV6-2 or TRBV6-3 and TRBJ2-7; 12 nucleotides line up with TRBD2. Germline V gene data show CDR1 as MNHEY and CDR2 as SVGEGT. The CDR3 runs to 16 residues. The trim removed 4 bases at V and 0 bases at J, leaving 4 bases unmatched. CDR3 in amino acids: CASSSLAGGPSYEQYF. In DNA form, the CDR3 reads TGTGCCAGCAGTTCCCTAGCGGGAGGGCCCTCCTACGAGCAGTACTTC.

This clonotype was observed at least ten times. The V call is TRBV7-9, the J call TRBJ1-5; TRBD1 might be the D (6 bases). CDR1 is SEHNR and CDR2 is FQNEAQ in the germline V gene (reference sequence). This CDR3 comprises 14 residues. With 3 bases removed from V and 7 bases from J, the gap between germline ends came to 13 bases. CDR3 sequence reads: CASSFSGGSQPQHF. The CDR3 DNA reads as TGTGCCAGCAGCTTTTCGGGGGGCAGCCAGCCCCAGCATTTT.

V is TRBV4-1 and J is TRBJ1-6; possibly TRBD1 for D (5 bases). This CDR3 spans 15 amino acids. Trimming shortened V by 0 bases and J by 7 bases, and 10 bases separated the two germline ends. Germline V gives CDR1 MGHRA, CDR2 YSYEKL. The CDR3 DNA reads as TGCGCCAGCAGCCAAGATAGGGGTGTGAATTCACCCCTCCACTTT. Residues: CASSQDRGVNSPLHF.

This clonotype was counted ten times or more. This rearrangement joins TRBV7-8 to TRBJ2-2; the D is unclear. Trimming took 1 base from V and 7 from J, leaving 13 bases between them. Germline assignment: CDR1 SGHVS and CDR2 FQNEAQ. CDR3 length: 15 residues. The CDR3 here is CASSLVLGWSGELFF. DNA for the CDR3: TGTGCCAGCAGCTTAGTTTTAGGTTGGAGCGGGGAGCTGTTTTTT.

J is TRBJ2-5 and V is TRBV6-5, with 10 positions matching TRBD2. CDR1 and CDR2 from the germline V gene are MNHEY and SVGAGI. This CDR3 contains 18 residues. The V segment lost 0 bases and the J segment 1 base; nucleotides outside the gene matches: 8. The CDR3, as DNA: TGTGCCAGCAGTTACTCGGGACTAGCGACAACGGTCCAAGAGACCCAGTACTTC. The encoded protein is CASSYSGLATTVQETQYF.

The J gene is TRBJ2-1, the V gene TRBV3-1; TRBD2 aligns across 7 bases. Looked up from germline, CDR1 is LGHDT and CDR2 is YNNKEL (reference sequence). Trimming cost V 4 bases and J 12 bases; bases outside gene matches: 18. CDR3 length equals 16 residues. The CDR3 here is CASSLLWLADSKRQFF. Written as DNA, the CDR3 is TGTGCCAGCAGCCTTCTGTGGCTAGCGGATTCCAAAAGGCAGTTCTTC.

The V call is TRBV5-4, the J call TRBJ2-2; a possible D gene is TRBD2 (5 bases). The V gene's germline CDR1 is SGHNT and CDR2 YYREEE (reference sequence). V was trimmed by 3 bases and J by 0 bases, leaving 15 bases between them. The CDR3 has 17 residues. CDR3 residues: CASSSPSGIANTGELFF. The CDR3 bases are TGTGCCAGCAGCTCGCCAAGCGGAATCGCGAACACCGGGGAGCTGTTTTTT.

This rearrangement joins TRBV20-1 to TRBJ2-3; D unresolved. The CDR3 is 13 residues long. Germline values: CDR1 DFQATT, CDR2 SNEGSKA (reference sequence). Trimming stripped 7 bases from V and 2 bases from J, with 13 bases between. DNA for the CDR3: TGCAGTGTCGACCTCTTTGACACAGATACGCAGTATTTT. This encodes CSVDLFDTDTQYF.

Only a few counts were recorded for this clonotype. This rearrangement joins TRBV6-5 to TRBJ2-1; D call uncertain. The CDR3 sequence is 16 residues long. V was clipped by 2 bases and J by 3 bases, with 14 bases between them. Germline V gene sequence: CDR1 MNHEY, CDR2 SVGAGI. CDR3 sequence: CASSYGAVIGYNEQFF. CDR3 nucleotides: TGTGCCAGCAGTTACGGTGCAGTAATCGGCTACAATGAGCAGTTCTTC.

This sequence joins TRBV7-2 and TRBJ2-7; D is undetermined. Germline V gene sequence: CDR1 SGHTA, CDR2 FQGNSA. This CDR3 has 15 amino acids. V lost 1 base, J lost 2 bases, and 12 bases lay in between. The CDR3: CASSLVPGSTYEQYF. The CDR3 DNA sequence: TGTGCCAGCAGCTTAGTCCCGGGCTCAACCTACGAGCAGTACTTC.

This clonotype was seen only a few times. V and J are TRBV4-3 and TRBJ2-3; TRBD2 matches 8 bases. The germline CDR1 and CDR2 sequences are LGHNA and YSLEER. With V trimmed by 1 base and J by 10 bases, 10 bases remained unmatched. CDR3 size: 15 residues. CDR3 sequence (DNA): TGCGCCAGCAGCCAAGGGGGACTAGGGGTCCCTCCGCAGTATTTT. As protein: CASSQGGLGVPPQYF.

This clonotype was observed a few times. The V call is TRBV6-1, the J call TRBJ2-2; D unresolved. Germline loops: CDR1 MNHNS, CDR2 SASEGT. V gave up 6 bases and J gave up 6 bases, with 14 bases separating them. This CDR3 has 14 amino acids. The CDR3 here is CASSKPSESGELFF. CDR3 sequence (DNA): TGTGCCAGCAGCAAACCCTCCGAGTCCGGGGAGCTGTTTTTT.

This clonotype was observed a few times. This chain links TRBV6-1 with TRBJ2-4; D possibly matches TRBD1 or TRBD2 (7 bases each). CDR1 and CDR2 from the germline V gene are MNHNS and SASEGT. The CDR3 has 15 residues. Between the trimmed V and J ends, which lost 8 bases and 1 base, there was a span of 15 bases. CDR3 residues: CASLGQGGAKNIQYF. Written as DNA, the CDR3 is TGTGCCAGCTTGGGCCAGGGGGGGGCCAAAAACATTCAGTACTTC.

The chain has TRBV5-1 and TRBJ2-6; 7 bases are shared with TRBD1. V was clipped by 4 bases and J by 0 bases; unmatched bases: 7. Germline values: CDR1 SGHRS, CDR2 YFSETQ. The CDR3 has 17 residues. The CDR3 sequence: CASSPRQGASGANVLTF. The CDR3 DNA follows: TGCGCCAGCAGCCCCCGACAGGGAGCCTCTGGGGCCAACGTCCTGACTTTC. Full variable domain (remainder filled in from reference TRBV5-1 and TRBJ2-6): KAGVTQTPRYLIKTRGQQVTLSCSPISGHRSVSWYQQTPGQGLQFLFEYFSETQRNKGNFPGRFSGRQFSNSRSEMNVSTLELGDSALYLCASSPRQGASGANVLTFGAGSRLTVL.

This clonotype was recorded at least ten times. The J gene is TRBJ1-1, the V gene TRBV7-2, with 7 bases identical to TRBD1. The V and J ends lost 5 bases and 5 bases, in that order; junction bases with no gene match: 5. Germline values: CDR1 SGHTA, CDR2 FQGNSA. The CDR3 sequence is 13 residues long. The CDR3 DNA is TGTGCCAGCAGCCAACCGGGACAGACTGAAGCTTTCTTT. Translated, it gives CASSQPGQTEAFF.

This clonotype appeared a few times. V and J are TRBV12-3 or TRBV12-4 and TRBJ2-7, with 7 bases identical to TRBD1. The CDR3 has 14 residues. V gave up 2 bases and J gave up 2 bases; unmatched junction bases: 3. CDR3 loop: CASSLMDRTYEQYF. The CDR3 DNA is TGTGCCAGCAGTTTAATGGACAGGACCTACGAGCAGTACTTC.